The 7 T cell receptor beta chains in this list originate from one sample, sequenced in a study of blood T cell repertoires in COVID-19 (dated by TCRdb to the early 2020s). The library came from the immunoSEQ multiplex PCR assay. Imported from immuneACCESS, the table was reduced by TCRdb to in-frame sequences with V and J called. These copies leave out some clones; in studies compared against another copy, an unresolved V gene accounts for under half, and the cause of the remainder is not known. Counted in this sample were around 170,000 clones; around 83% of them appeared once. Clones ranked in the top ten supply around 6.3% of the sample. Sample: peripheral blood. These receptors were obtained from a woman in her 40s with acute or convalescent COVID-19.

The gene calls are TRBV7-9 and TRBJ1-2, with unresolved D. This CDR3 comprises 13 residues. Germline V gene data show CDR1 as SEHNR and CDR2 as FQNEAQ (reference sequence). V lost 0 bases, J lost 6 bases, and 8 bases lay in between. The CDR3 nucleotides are TGTGCCAGCAGCTTAGCCAGGCACGATGGCTACACCTTC. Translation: CASSLARHDGYTF.

CDR3 sequence: CAISPGGGYTF. In DNA, the CDR3 is TGTGCCATCAGCCCAGGGGGTGGCTACACCTTC. The rearrangement uses TRBV10-3 and TRBJ1-2; 7 bases match TRBD1. J was trimmed by 7 bases and V by 6 bases; bases with no gene match: 2. The germline V gene encodes CDR1 ENHRY and CDR2 SYGVKD. The CDR3 length is 11 residues.

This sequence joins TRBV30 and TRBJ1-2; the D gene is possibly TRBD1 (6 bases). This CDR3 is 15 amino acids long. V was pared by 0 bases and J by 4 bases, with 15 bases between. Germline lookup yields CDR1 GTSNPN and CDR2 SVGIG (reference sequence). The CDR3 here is CAWSVQEGGFYGYTF. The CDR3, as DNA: TGTGCCTGGAGTGTACAGGAGGGGGGGTTCTATGGCTACACCTTC.

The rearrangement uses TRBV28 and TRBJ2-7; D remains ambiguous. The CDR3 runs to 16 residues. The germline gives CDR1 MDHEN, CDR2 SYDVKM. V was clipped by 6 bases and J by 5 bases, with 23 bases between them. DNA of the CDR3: TGTGCCAGCAGGCCCTTGGGCCTCATTATTTATAACGAGCAGTACTTC. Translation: CASRPLGLIIYNEQYF.

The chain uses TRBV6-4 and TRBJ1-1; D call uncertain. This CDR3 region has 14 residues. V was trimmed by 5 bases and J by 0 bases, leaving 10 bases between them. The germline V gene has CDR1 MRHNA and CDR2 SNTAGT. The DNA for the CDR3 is TGTGCCAGCAGTCCGCGAGCCATGAACACTGAAGCTTTCTTT. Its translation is CASSPRAMNTEAFF.

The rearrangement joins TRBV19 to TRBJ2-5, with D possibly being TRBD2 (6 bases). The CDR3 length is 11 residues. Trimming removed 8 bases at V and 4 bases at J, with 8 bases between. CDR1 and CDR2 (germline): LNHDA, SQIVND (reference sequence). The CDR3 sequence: CASGTLETQYF. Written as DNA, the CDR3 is TGTGCCAGTGGGACTCTAGAGACCCAGTACTTC.

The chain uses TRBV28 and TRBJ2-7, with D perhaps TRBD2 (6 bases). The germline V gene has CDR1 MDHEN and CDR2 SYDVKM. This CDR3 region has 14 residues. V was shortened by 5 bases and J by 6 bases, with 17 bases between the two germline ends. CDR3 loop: CASSRDSNLIEQYF. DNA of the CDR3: TGTGCCAGCAGTCGGGACTCAAACTTAATCGAGCAGTACTTC.